This is a list of T cell receptor beta chains from one sample in a study of Graves' ophthalmopathy and Graves' hyperthyroidism. TCRdb re-called the multiplex PCR reads through MiXCR, storing one row per CDR3 protein. The table lists hundreds of thousands of distinct CDR3 sequences, about a fifth of them singletons, with about 46% in the top ten. Sample: peripheral blood. These receptors all stem from a woman between 50 and 59 years old with Graves' ophthalmopathy. CDR3s leave out the opening cysteine and the closing phenylalanine or tryptophan.

TRBJ2-5,TRBV15,ATSREVIGGRAIETQY
TRBJ2-7,TRBV29-1,SVELGYEQY
TRBJ2-7,TRBV18,ASSPRDSVREQY
TRBJ2-7,TRBV7-8,ASSPPREGQGDPEQY
TRBJ2-7,TRBV6-1,ASSSEAGQGFYEQY
TRBJ1-3,TRBV20-1,SARGGTARGNTIY
TRBJ2-7,TRBV30,AWAPLWGSGEQY
TRBJ1-5,TRBV5-1,ASRMTENQPQH
TRBJ1-1,TRBV12-5,ASGYGEQGEAF
TRBJ2-7,TRBV27,ASSQVQGTYEQY
TRBJ1-2,TRBV25-1,ASTGTLGGYT
TRBJ1-5,TRBV6-2/TRBV6-3,ASSYIGTRYSNQPQP
TRBJ1-4,TRBV18,ASQDRVSSEKLF
TRBJ2-7,TRBV6-1,ASSAKTGVHEQY
TRBJ1-1,TRBV27,ASSSPGKNTEAF
TRBJ2-7,TRBV7-3,ASSLRLGTENTEEQY
TRBJ1-1,TRBV7-9,ASSLGFEDTEAF
TRBJ1-6,TRBV5-4,ASSRSTGAGNSPLH
TRBJ2-5,TRBV4-1,ASSQVPGGQETQY
TRBJ2-5,TRBV20-1,SARASGLQETQY